These T cell receptor beta chains were read from a single sample in a study of CD4 T cells in relation to SARS-CoV-2 and coronaviruses. Method: immunoSEQ multiplex PCR; TCRdb's copy keeps in-frame clones and lacks some. The sample yields 20,000 to 25,000 clones, around 66% seen once. Antigen specificity for these receptors is unknown. Input material: CD4+ T cells from PBMCs, cultured in vitro. All receptors derive from a human donor in good health. Each CDR3 is given with its conserved first and last residue. The order of the fields is CDR3 protein, V gene, clone size. Clone size is given for some rows only: seen once, a few or many times, or a class if the clone is expanded.

CDR3aa: CASSPSGGKTQYF
v_gene: TRBV7-7
abundance: few

CDR3aa: CASSDRETVPFF
v_gene: TRBV6-1
abundance: -

CDR3aa: CASSTGSSGANVLTF
v_gene: TRBV6-2/TRBV6-3
abundance: -

CDR3aa: CASSQGEAEQFF
v_gene: TRBV14
abundance: -

CDR3aa: CASSSRGGAGELFF
v_gene: TRBV5-5
abundance: -

CDR3aa: CASSSPAGANVLTF
v_gene: TRBV5-5
abundance: -

CDR3aa: CASSQRTSGRYEQYF
v_gene: TRBV11-2
abundance: few

CDR3aa: CASSRWTRDTDTQYF
v_gene: TRBV5-4
abundance: -

CDR3aa: CASSEYETGTYGYTF
v_gene: TRBV6-1
abundance: -

CDR3aa: CASSLAETRTQYF
v_gene: TRBV7-9
abundance: once

CDR3aa: CASSQDYQLVAGELFF
v_gene: TRBV4-2
abundance: once

CDR3aa: CASSPRGGDSYGYTF
v_gene: TRBV5-1
abundance: -

CDR3aa: CASSIDPTGRSIQYF
v_gene: TRBV19
abundance: -

CDR3aa: CASSLAPGLLGYEQYF
v_gene: TRBV7-9
abundance: -

CDR3aa: CASSPWLEPGGRNSEQYF
v_gene: TRBV3-1/TRBV3-2
abundance: -

CDR3aa: CASSEGPGGLTDTQYF
v_gene: TRBV9
abundance: -

CDR3aa: CASSLSWTESNQPQHF
v_gene: TRBV5-5
abundance: -

CDR3aa: CASSPRTAQSSYEQYF
v_gene: TRBV5-1
abundance: -

CDR3aa: CASSLRGSYEQYF
v_gene: TRBV18
abundance: few

CDR3aa: CASSPGQPNQPQHF
v_gene: TRBV7-9
abundance: few

CDR3aa: CASSLGRGGMTDTQYF
v_gene: TRBV11-2
abundance: -

CDR3aa: CASSSAGPHTQQFF
v_gene: TRBV7-7
abundance: -

CDR3aa: CASNTGPGNTIYF
v_gene: TRBV11-2
abundance: few

CDR3aa: CASSSISGGAGQPQHF
v_gene: TRBV7-8
abundance: -

CDR3aa: CASGSQGSGNTIYF
v_gene: TRBV12-5
abundance: once

CDR3aa: CASSRGLASQETQYF
v_gene: TRBV18
abundance: -

CDR3aa: CASSPGQGAGETQYF
v_gene: TRBV5-8
abundance: -

CDR3aa: CASGTGYEQYF
v_gene: TRBV12-3/TRBV12-4
abundance: -

CDR3aa: CASSESGSGITQYF
v_gene: TRBV6-1
abundance: -

CDR3aa: CASSLVRLAGLDPTGELFF
v_gene: TRBV7-8
abundance: -

CDR3aa: CASSSRAGKNIQYF
v_gene: TRBV7-9
abundance: -

CDR3aa: CASSLWQSGNTEAFF
v_gene: TRBV7-9
abundance: -

CDR3aa: CASSVRGGTGELFF
v_gene: TRBV9
abundance: once

CDR3aa: CASSQAEWWVASYEQYF
v_gene: TRBV4-1
abundance: -

CDR3aa: CAISDSGTGDYEQYF
v_gene: TRBV10-3
abundance: -

CDR3aa: CASSPMSPYEQYF
v_gene: TRBV5-1
abundance: -

CDR3aa: CASSLAGGPYEQYF
v_gene: TRBV7-9
abundance: few

CDR3aa: CASSGGHGYTF
v_gene: TRBV6-2/TRBV6-3
abundance: -

CDR3aa: CASRAGTLYGYTF
v_gene: TRBV2
abundance: few

CDR3aa: CSAGFSTDTQYF
v_gene: TRBV29-1
abundance: few

CDR3aa: CASSPGTGGNPEF
v_gene: TRBV19
abundance: -

CDR3aa: CASGLSSGQPQHF
v_gene: TRBV12-5
abundance: -

CDR3aa: CASSLERGRDLNTEAFF
v_gene: TRBV5-1
abundance: medium-sized

CDR3aa: CASSPRDRGTDTQYF
v_gene: TRBV6-5
abundance: -

CDR3aa: CASSINLSGSFDEQYF
v_gene: TRBV19
abundance: -

CDR3aa: CASSEQNYGYTF
v_gene: TRBV2
abundance: few

CDR3aa: CASTERFQQETQYF
v_gene: TRBV7-2
abundance: -

CDR3aa: CASSLARGTTNEKLFF
v_gene: TRBV7-9
abundance: -

CDR3aa: CASSSGSWGQKSDTQYF
v_gene: TRBV19
abundance: -

CDR3aa: CASSLLRQGNYGYTF
v_gene: TRBV5-1
abundance: -

CDR3aa: CASTPFQGPWNQPQHF
v_gene: TRBV6-6
abundance: -

CDR3aa: CASARQPGVYEQYF
v_gene: TRBV7-8
abundance: -

CDR3aa: CASSPTPGAKRGEQFF
v_gene: TRBV6-4
abundance: -

CDR3aa: CASSTTGTSGRWNEQFF
v_gene: TRBV7-3
abundance: -

CDR3aa: CNLDRHYGYTF
v_gene: TRBV20-1
abundance: few

CDR3aa: CASSRGQLNTEAFF
v_gene: TRBV6-2/TRBV6-3
abundance: -

CDR3aa: CSVSTGLDQPQHF
v_gene: TRBV29-1
abundance: -

CDR3aa: CASSSGGRSEQYF
v_gene: TRBV11-3
abundance: -

CDR3aa: CASGLFLRELFF
v_gene: TRBV12-5
abundance: -